These 17 T cell receptor beta chains were all obtained from the same sample, sequenced in a study of blood T cell repertoires in COVID-19. Sequencing used immunoSEQ multiplex PCR; TCRdb keeps in-frame clones, though not all of them. The table includes roughly 140,000 clones, approximately 83% detected once. Sequencing input: peripheral blood. The receptors stem from a woman in her sixties or seventies with COVID-19, enrolled during active disease.

J is TRBJ2-1 and V is TRBV19, with a possible D match to TRBD2 (6 bases). This CDR3 has 16 residues. V gave up 3 bases and J gave up 1 base, with 13 bases separating them. The germline V gene has CDR1 LNHDA and CDR2 SQIVND (reference sequence). In DNA form, the CDR3 reads TGTGCCAGTAGTATCTACGCTAGCGCGTCCTACAATGAGCAGTTCTTC. It yields the protein CASSIYASASYNEQFF.

This clone was seen more than once but under ten times. The V gene is TRBV10-3, the J gene TRBJ2-7, with 15 bases aligning to TRBD2. Germline CDR1 is ENHRY and CDR2 is SYGVKD. J gave up 4 bases and V 7 bases, and 2 bases lay outside the gene matches. CDR3 length: 14 residues. The CDR3 DNA reads TGTGCCATCACCGGGACTAGCGGGGGGTACGAGCAGTACTTC. This encodes CAITGTSGGYEQYF.

The gene calls are TRBV19 and TRBJ2-1; 9 nucleotides align to TRBD2. The germline CDR1 and CDR2 sequences are LNHDA and SQIVND (reference sequence). The CDR3 sequence is 14 residues long. V lost 2 bases and J lost 7; bases outside the gene matches: 3. CDR3 residues: CASSILAGANEQFF. The CDR3 nucleotides read TGTGCCAGTAGTATATTAGCGGGGGCGAATGAGCAGTTCTTC.

The chain links TRBV24-1 to TRBJ2-7; 8 bases are a match to TRBD1. The junction had 11 bases not matched to a gene; V was cut back by 4 bases and J by 7 bases. Germline loops: CDR1 KGHDR, CDR2 SFDVKD. The CDR3 has 15 amino acids. The CDR3 loop is CATSDPGTGLQEQYF. CDR3 nucleotides: TGTGCCACCAGTGACCCCGGGACAGGCCTTCAAGAGCAGTACTTC.

This sequence joins TRBV19 and TRBJ2-2; possible D gene TRBD1, 7 bases. The CDR3 has 16 amino acids. Trimming pared 9 bases from V and 0 bases from J, leaving 17 bases between. Germline CDR1 LNHDA, CDR2 SQIVND (reference sequence). The CDR3 DNA reads as TGTGCCAGCCTTCAAACCAGGGGGGCGAACACCGGGGAGCTGTTTTTT. It encodes CASLQTRGANTGELFF.

With regard to this clone: The identical CDR3 is also encoded by other nucleotide sequences in the sample. The V gene is TRBV9, the J gene TRBJ2-1; 7 bases align to TRBD1. CDR3 length equals 15 residues. Germline assignment: CDR1 SGDLS and CDR2 YYNGEE. V lost 0 bases and J lost 3; bases outside the gene matches: 3. CDR3 DNA sequence: TGTGCCAGCAGCGTAGTCTCAGGGGGCTACAATGAGCAGTTCTTC. It encodes CASSVVSGGYNEQFF.

The chain employs TRBV12-3 or TRBV12-4 and TRBJ2-2; D is unresolved. The V end lost 4 bases, the J end lost 0 bases, and 3 bases lay between the germline ends. This CDR3 is built from 13 residues. The chain's CDR3 is CASSSTNTGELFF. The CDR3 DNA reads TGTGCCAGCAGTTCCACGAACACCGGGGAGCTGTTTTTT.

This chain uses TRBV6-1 with TRBJ1-4; D is ambiguous. Germline V gives CDR1 MNHNS, CDR2 SASEGT. CDR3 length: 15 residues. V was trimmed by 2 bases and J by 4 bases, leaving 11 bases between them. The CDR3 spells CASSELSRINEKLFF. CDR3 DNA: TGTGCCAGCAGTGAATTGTCCAGGATTAATGAAAAACTGTTTTTT.

This chain connects TRBV7-9 to TRBJ2-5; no reliable D call. V gave up 8 bases and J gave up 0 bases, with 16 bases separating them. The germline V gene encodes CDR1 SEHNR and CDR2 FQNEAQ (reference sequence). CDR3 size: 15 residues. CDR3 coding DNA: TGTGCCAGCTCCCCCAAGCGAAGAAACCAAGAGACCCAGTACTTC. It encodes CASSPKRRNQETQYF.

The chain employs TRBV5-1 and TRBJ1-4, with 8 bases that match TRBD1. The CDR3 contains 17 residues. Germline-derived CDR1 and CDR2 are SGHRS and YFSETQ. Trimming at V came to 0 bases and at J to 0 bases, leaving 4 bases not matched to a gene. The CDR3 nucleotides are TGCGCCAGCAGCTTGGTTGGGACAGGAGCAACTAATGAAAAACTGTTTTTT. Its translation is CASSLVGTGATNEKLFF.

The CDR3 here is CASSQALRVLDDYGYTF. The DNA of the CDR3 is TGTGCCAGCAGCCAAGCCTTGAGGGTGTTAGACGACTATGGCTACACCTTC. The gene calls are TRBV3-1 (or the pseudogene TRBV3-2) and TRBJ1-2; no reliable D call. The CDR3 runs to 17 residues. Looked up from germline, CDR1 is LGHDT and CDR2 is YNNKEL (reference sequence). Trimming removed 1 base from V and 3 bases from J, with 18 bases in between.

This sequence joins TRBV5-1 and TRBJ2-7; D possibly corresponds to TRBD1 (6 bases). CDR3 length: 15 amino acids. The germline CDR1 and CDR2 sequences are SGHRS and YFSETQ. V lost 2 bases and J 1 base, leaving 13 bases between the germline ends. The CDR3 sequence: CASSFLPDSSYEQYF. CDR3 DNA: TGCGCCAGCAGCTTCCTCCCGGACAGTTCCTACGAGCAGTACTTC.

The CDR3, as DNA: TGCGCCAGCAGCCTGCGGGAGAGGTCCAATCAGCCCCAGCATTTT. Translating gives CASSLRERSNQPQHF. V gene TRBV4-1 combines with J gene TRBJ1-5; D is uncertain. Germline CDR1 MGHRA, CDR2 YSYEKL. The CDR3 is 15 residues long. Trimming cost V 4 bases and J 3 bases, with 13 bases left between them.

This clone was detected a few times. The V call is TRBV5-1, the J call TRBJ2-5; perhaps TRBD2 as D (7 bases). There are 16 residues in the CDR3. The germline V gene has CDR1 SGHRS and CDR2 YFSETQ. Trimming took off 2 bases at V and 3 bases at J, with 17 bases between the two ends. The CDR3 DNA is TGCGCCAGCAGCTTCCAGGGGCGGGGGCCCGAAGAGACCCAGTACTTC. Encoded protein: CASSFQGRGPEETQYF. Looking up the rest from reference TRBV5-1 and TRBJ2-5 gives the full variable domain: KAGVTQTPRYLIKTRGQQVTLSCSPISGHRSVSWYQQTPGQGLQFLFEYFSETQRNKGNFPGRFSGRQFSNSRSEMNVSTLELGDSALYLCASSFQGRGPEETQYFGPGTRLLVL.

CDR3 sequence reads: CASSQRMLGTGGLEETQYF. CDR3 sequence (DNA): TGTGCCAGCAGCCAACGGATGCTCGGGACAGGGGGCTTGGAAGAGACCCAGTACTTC. This rearrangement joins TRBV4-2 to TRBJ2-5; the match to TRBD1 covers 12 bases. From germline, CDR1 is LGHNA and CDR2 YNFKEQ. The trim removed 2 bases at V and 3 bases at J, leaving 13 bases unmatched. The CDR3 is 19 residues long.

The gene calls are TRBV6-5 and TRBJ1-1; D might be TRBD1 (6 bases). Germline-derived CDR1 and CDR2 are MNHEY and SVGAGI. V lost 8 bases, J lost 5 bases, and 18 bases lay in between. This CDR3 region has 14 residues. The CDR3 DNA reads TGTGCCAGCCTTAAAACCAGGGGAGGGACTGAAGCTTTCTTT. It specifies CASLKTRGGTEAFF.

The CDR3 region is CASAAAYQETQYF. DNA of the CDR3: TGTGCCAGCGCCGCAGCGTACCAAGAGACCCAGTACTTC. This rearrangement joins TRBV7-9 to TRBJ2-5; D not resolved. Germline-derived CDR1 and CDR2 are SEHNR and FQNEAQ (reference sequence). V lost 8 bases to trimming and J lost 0 bases, with 10 bases between them. This CDR3 contains 13 residues.